Listed below are T cell receptor beta chains from one sample, sequenced in a study of graft-versus-host responses after intestinal transplantation. Here immunoSEQ multiplex PCR was the method, and the copy in TCRdb shows in-frame clones only, minus some. Among some 120,000 clones listed, 85% to 95% were seen once. Their antigens remain unidentified. Material: unstimulated CD8+ T cells sorted from spleen or lymph node cells, obtained before transplant. The source of these receptors is a human donor who was the organ donor for an intestinal transplant. CDR3s include the opening cysteine and the closing phenylalanine or tryptophan. The D gene is left open where the match is weak. For some rows the clone size is stated as once, few or many, or as a class when expanded; others skip it.

D	V	size	J	CDR3	DNA
NA	TRBV6-7	NA	TRBJ2-7	CAKSRGASSPEQYF	TGTGCCAAATCACGAGGGGCGTCATCTCCCGAGCAGTACTTC
NA	TRBV4-1	once	TRBJ2-6	CASSQGGVLTF	TGCGCCAGCAGCCAGGGGGGCGTCCTGACTTTC
NA	TRBV9	NA	TRBJ2-3	CASSRAGRGDTQYF	TGTGCCAGCAGTCGTGCAGGGAGAGGAGATACGCAGTATTTT
TRBD2	TRBV19	NA	TRBJ2-1	CARRREGREQFF	TGTGCCAGACGGCGGGAGGGCCGCGAGCAGTTCTTC
TRBD1	TRBV15	NA	TRBJ2-2	CAIRDRGRTGELFF	TGTGCCATCCGGGACAGGGGGCGAACCGGGGAGCTGTTTTTT
TRBD2	TRBV10-3	NA	TRBJ2-7	CAVSPKREYYEQYF	TGTGCCGTCAGTCCGAAGCGGGAGTACTACGAGCAGTACTTC
TRBD2	TRBV6-6	once	TRBJ2-1	CASRPRDYLRDEQFF	TGTGCCAGCAGACCACGGGACTACCTTCGGGATGAGCAGTTCTTC
NA	TRBV7-9	NA	TRBJ2-2	CASSLGVRTGELFF	TGTGCCAGCAGCTTAGGAGTTCGCACCGGGGAGCTGTTTTTT
TRBD2	TRBV18	NA	TRBJ2-7	CASSRITGGHEQYF	TGTGCCAGCTCACGTATAACGGGAGGGCACGAGCAGTACTTC
NA	TRBV29-1	NA	TRBJ1-1	CSGQATEAFF	TGCAGCGGTCAAGCCACTGAAGCTTTCTTT
NA	TRBV5-1	NA	TRBJ2-1	CASSFVDRVDGHNEQFF	TGCGCCAGCAGCTTTGTCGACCGGGTCGATGGCCACAATGAGCAGTTCTTC
NA	TRBV4-1	NA	TRBJ2-7	CASSQLDSYEQYF	TGCGCCAGCAGCCAGCTAGACTCCTACGAGCAGTACTTC
TRBD1	TRBV4-1	NA	TRBJ2-1	CASSQGPGQGFDEQFF	TGCGCCAGCAGCCAAGGTCCCGGACAGGGGTTTGATGAGCAGTTCTTC
TRBD2	TRBV4-2	NA	TRBJ2-3	CASSQALAGGPGVDTQYF	TGTGCCAGCAGCCAAGCCCTAGCGGGAGGGCCGGGCGTGGATACGCAGTATTTT
TRBD1	TRBV11-1	NA	TRBJ1-2	CASSLVGGAMNGYTF	TGTGCCAGCAGCTTAGTAGGGGGCGCGATGAATGGCTACACCTTC
NA	TRBV4-3	NA	TRBJ1-3	CASSQDTVRNTIYF	TGCGCCAGCAGCCAAGATACCGTAAGAAACACCATATATTTT
TRBD1	TRBV5-1	few	TRBJ2-3	CASSPRQGGGTDTQYF	TGCGCCAGCAGCCCCCGACAGGGGGGAGGCACAGATACGCAGTATTTT
NA	TRBV29-1	NA	TRBJ2-1	CSVVDYNEQFF	TGCAGCGTTGTGGACTACAATGAGCAGTTCTTC
NA	TRBV19	NA	TRBJ1-1	CASSIGSTEAFF	TGTGCCAGTAGTATTGGGAGTACTGAAGCTTTCTTT
NA	TRBV4-2	NA	TRBJ2-7	CASSQDNGYEQYF	TGTGCCAGCAGCCAAGATAATGGCTACGAGCAGTACTTC
NA	TRBV5-1	NA	TRBJ2-6	CASSLTATSGANVLTF	TGCGCCAGCAGCTTAACAGCTACCTCTGGGGCCAACGTCCTGACTTTC
TRBD2	TRBV6-1	NA	TRBJ2-5	CASRHYLAGVETQYF	TGTGCCAGCAGGCACTATTTAGCGGGAGTAGAGACCCAGTACTTC
TRBD2	TRBV5-4	NA	TRBJ2-3	CASSSLAGPPGDTQYF	TGTGCCAGCAGCTCACTAGCGGGACCGCCGGGGGATACGCAGTATTTT
TRBD2	TRBV27	NA	TRBJ2-2	CASSPDLAGLNTGELFF	TGTGCCAGCAGTCCAGACTTAGCGGGGTTGAACACCGGGGAGCTGTTTTTT
TRBD2	TRBV28	NA	TRBJ2-7	CASSLVSSGRDKQYF	TGTGCCAGCAGTTTAGTTTCTAGCGGGAGGGACAAGCAGTACTTC
TRBD2	TRBV2	NA	TRBJ2-1	CASNGRSYNEQFF	TGTGCCAGCAACGGGAGGTCCTACAATGAGCAGTTCTTC
NA	TRBV30	NA	TRBJ2-7	CAWSVTQGYEQYF	TGTGCCTGGAGTGTAACTCAGGGTTACGAGCAGTACTTC
TRBD2	TRBV27	NA	TRBJ2-1	CASSASGIYNEQFF	TGTGCCAGCAGTGCTAGCGGGATCTACAATGAGCAGTTCTTC
TRBD2	TRBV9	NA	TRBJ2-1	CASSVAGGTSGKGGNEQFF	TGTGCCAGCAGCGTAGCTGGAGGGACTAGCGGGAAGGGGGGCAATGAGCAGTTCTTC
NA	TRBV15	NA	TRBJ1-1	CATSPRVQTITEAFF	TGTGCCACCAGCCCTAGAGTTCAGACCATCACTGAAGCTTTCTTT
TRBD1	TRBV7-9	NA	TRBJ2-7	CASSSKGAYEQYF	TGTGCCAGCAGCTCAAAGGGGGCTTACGAGCAGTACTTC
NA	TRBV15	NA	TRBJ2-7	CATSRDPGSYEQYF	TGTGCCACCAGCAGAGATCCCGGGTCCTACGAGCAGTACTTC